Each of the 21 T cell receptor beta chains below was sequenced from the same sample in a study of T cells after yellow fever vaccination. MiXCR was run by TCRdb on the 5' RACE reads, yielding one entry per CDR3 protein. The sample has some 500,000 distinct CDR3 sequences; roughly 12% are singletons. Sequencing used PBMCs, obtained on the day of the yellow fever booster vaccination. The receptors come from a young man who received the YFV17D yellow fever vaccine.

V is TRBV3-1 and J is TRBJ1-2, with 7 bases lining up with TRBD1. The V segment lost 2 bases and the J segment 3 bases; nucleotides outside the gene matches: 9. CDR3 length: 16 residues. Germline assignment: CDR1 LGHDT and CDR2 YNNKEL (reference sequence). CDR3 in amino acids: CASSQLGGQSYYGYTF. The CDR3 nucleotides read TGTGCCAGCAGCCAATTAGGGGGACAGAGTTACTATGGCTACACCTTC. The full variable domain, its missing parts supplied by reference TRBV3-1 and TRBJ1-2, is DTAVSQTPKYLVTQMGNDKSIKCEQNLGHDTMYWYKQDSKKFLKIMFSYNNKELIINETVPNRFSPKSPDKAHLNLHINSLELGDSAVYFCASSQLGGQSYYGYTFGSGTRLTVV.

This chain connects TRBV11-2 to TRBJ2-1; D remains unclear. Germline CDR1 and CDR2: SGHAT and FQNNGV. The CDR3 sequence is 14 residues long. V was clipped by 2 bases and J by 8 bases, with 13 bases between them. CDR3 residues: CASSLWQRGDEQFF. The CDR3 DNA reads as TGTGCCAGCAGCTTATGGCAAAGAGGCGATGAGCAGTTCTTC.

The rearrangement links TRBV7-2 to TRBJ2-7; TRBD2 agrees at 7 bases. Germline loops: CDR1 SGHTA, CDR2 FQGNSA. This CDR3 has 14 amino acids. V gave up 5 bases and J gave up 2 bases; unmatched junction bases: 6. CDR3 in DNA: TGTGCCAGCAGCCGGGGAGGGGACGCCTACGAGCAGTACTTC. It is translated as CASSRGGDAYEQYF. Drawing the rest from reference TRBV7-2 and TRBJ2-7, the complete variable domain is GAGVSQSPSNKVTEKGKDVELRCDPISGHTALYWYRQSLGQGLEFLIYFQGNSAPDKSGLPSDRFSAERTGGSVSTLTIQRTQQEDSAVYLCASSRGGDAYEQYFGPGTRLTVT.

The J gene is TRBJ2-2, the V gene TRBV6-2 or TRBV6-3; the D is unclear. The germline V and J ends were trimmed by 5 bases and 7 bases, with 8 bases remaining between them. The CDR3 consists of 12 residues. Germline V gene data show CDR1 as MNHEY and CDR2 as SVGEGT. The CDR3 DNA reads as TGTGCCAGCAGTCCCCCAGTCGGGGAGCTGTTTTTT. This encodes CASSPPVGELFF.

This clonotype has at least ten counts. CDR3 nucleotide sequence: TGTGCCAGCAGCCAAAAAGCTCCCCCCACAGATACGCAGTATTTT. It codes for CASSQKAPPTDTQYF. The chain is built from TRBV6-1 and TRBJ2-3; D not certain. Per the germline V gene, CDR1 is MNHNS and CDR2 is SASEGT. Trimming took 6 bases from V and 2 from J, leaving 15 bases between them. This CDR3 region has 15 residues.

The rearrangement uses TRBV29-1 and TRBJ2-6; TRBD1 matches at 10 bases. Germline V gene sequence: CDR1 SQVTM, CDR2 ANQGSEA. The CDR3 extends over 15 amino acids. The V and J ends lost 6 bases and 3 bases, in that order; junction bases with no gene match: 5. The DNA of the CDR3 is TGCAGCGTGGGACAGGGGAGGAGTGGGGCCAACGTCCTGACTTTC. Translating gives CSVGQGRSGANVLTF.

The chain recombines TRBV20-1 with TRBJ2-3; 13 bases line up with TRBD2. This CDR3 region has 16 residues. Germline CDR1 and CDR2: DFQATT and SNEGSKA (reference sequence). After removal of 2 bases from V and 0 bases from J, the junction contained 2 bases not matched to a gene. In DNA form, the CDR3 reads TGCAGTGCTAGACGGGGACTAGCGGGAAGCACAGATACGCAGTATTTT. Protein product: CSARRGLAGSTDTQYF.

This clonotype was seen more than once but under ten times. This chain connects TRBV10-2 to TRBJ2-5; no clear D gene. Germline V lookup: CDR1 WSHSY, CDR2 SAAADI. The CDR3 length is 16 residues. V lost 0 bases and J lost 2, with 13 bases in between. The CDR3 DNA is TGCGCCAGCAGTGAGTCGGTGTTTCGGCGGCAAGAGACCCAGTACTTC. Translated: CASSESVFRRQETQYF.

The chain combines TRBV10-1 with TRBJ2-5; 7 bases align to TRBD1. Germline lookup yields CDR1 WNHNN and CDR2 SYGVQD (reference sequence). With V trimmed by 6 bases and J by 2 bases, 6 bases remained unmatched. The CDR3 covers 14 residues. The CDR3 sequence is CASSRDRAQETQYF. CDR3 DNA: TGCGCCAGCAGCCGCGACAGGGCACAAGAGACCCAGTACTTC.

The genes are TRBV7-2 and TRBJ2-4; 7 positions match TRBD2. The trim removed 5 bases at V and 1 base at J, leaving 11 bases unmatched. The CDR3 extends over 17 amino acids. CDR1 is SGHTA and CDR2 is FQGNSA in the germline V gene. DNA of the CDR3: TGTGCCAGCAGCCAGAGAGGCGGGAGAGAGGCCAAAAACATTCAGTACTTC. Encoded protein: CASSQRGGREAKNIQYF.

The CDR3 DNA reads as TGCGCCAGCAGCCAAGGGGGGAGGGCCAGCTGGGAGCTGTTTTTT. It codes for CASSQGGRASWELFF. The chain links TRBV4-3 to TRBJ2-2, with TRBD2 matching over 7 bases. The trim removed 1 base at V and 9 bases at J, leaving 8 bases unmatched. The CDR3 covers 15 residues. Germline V gene lookup returns CDR1 LGHNA and CDR2 YSLEER.

V is TRBV5-4 and J is TRBJ2-3; 12 nucleotides agree with TRBD2. The CDR3 loop spans 18 amino acids. Losses at the gene ends were 3 bases for V and 1 base for J; bases not matched to a gene: 9. Germline V CDR1 and CDR2: SGHNT, YYREEE (reference sequence). The DNA of the CDR3 is TGTGCCAGCAGCTCCGGACTAGCGGGGCTCGCTGGCACAGATACGCAGTATTTT. It yields the protein CASSSGLAGLAGTDTQYF.

The chain joins TRBV18 to TRBJ2-5, with 7 positions matching TRBD2. Trimming removed 2 bases from V and 3 bases from J; junction bases left unmatched: 18. This CDR3 region has 19 residues. Germline values: CDR1 KGHSH, CDR2 LQKENI. The chain's CDR3 is CASSPSKASGPRGKETQYF. The CDR3 nucleotides are TGTGCCAGCTCACCATCGAAGGCTAGCGGTCCCCGAGGTAAAGAGACCCAGTACTTC.

This clonotype showed up just a few times. The chain combines TRBV7-9 with TRBJ2-2, with D unresolved. Germline CDR1 and CDR2: SEHNR and FQNEAQ (reference sequence). There are 16 residues in the CDR3. Between the trimmed V and J ends, which lost 6 bases and 3 bases, there was a span of 17 bases. The CDR3 loop reads CASRFSSHADTGELFF. CDR3 nucleotide sequence: TGTGCCAGCAGGTTCAGTAGCCACGCGGACACCGGGGAGCTGTTTTTT. The full variable domain, its missing parts supplied by reference TRBV7-9 and TRBJ2-2, is DTGVSQNPRHKITKRGQNVTFRCDPISEHNRLYWYRQTLGQGPEFLTYFQNEAQLEKSRLLSDRFSAERPKGSFSTLEIQRTEQGDSAMYLCASRFSSHADTGELFFGEGSRLTVL.

This clonotype was detected only a few times. CDR3 loop: CASSVVLGPSYEQYF. The CDR3 DNA follows: TGTGCCAGCAGCGTAGTTCTGGGTCCCTCCTACGAGCAGTACTTC. The V gene is TRBV9, the J gene TRBJ2-7; D is undetermined. Per germline, CDR1 SGDLS and CDR2 YYNGEE. The CDR3 is 15 amino acids. Trimming removed 0 bases from V and 0 bases from J, with 10 bases in between.

The CDR3 spells CASSEGTEYQPQHF. The DNA of the CDR3 is TGTGCCAGCAGTGAGGGGACCGAGTATCAGCCCCAGCATTTT. The chain has TRBV2 and TRBJ1-5; D might be TRBD1 (5 bases). The CDR3 runs to 14 residues. Germline CDR1 is SNHLY and CDR2 is FYNNEI. V shed 3 bases and J shed 5 bases, with 11 bases lying between them.

This clonotype was recorded many times. The chain has TRBV12-3 or TRBV12-4 and TRBJ2-7; a possible D gene is TRBD1 (5 bases). V was cut by 6 bases and J by 2 bases, with 14 bases left in between. The CDR3 is 14 residues long. This CDR3 is CASRDLDSPYEQYF. The CDR3 bases are TGTGCCAGCAGAGACCTTGACAGTCCCTACGAGCAGTACTTC.

The rearrangement links TRBV3-1 to TRBJ2-6, with D unclear. The CDR3 is made up of 16 amino acids. Trimming took 1 base from V and 3 from J, leaving 10 bases between them. Germline lookup yields CDR1 LGHDT and CDR2 YNNKEL (reference sequence). CDR3 nucleotides: TGTGCCAGCAGCCAAGGGAAGGCCTTTGGGGCCAACGTCCTGACTTTC. Translated: CASSQGKAFGANVLTF.

A few counts support this clonotype. The chain is built from TRBV10-1 and TRBJ2-7; unclear D gene. The ends were cut back, 2 bases at V and 1 base at J, with 12 bases in the middle. Germline CDR1 WNHNN, CDR2 SYGVQD (reference sequence). The CDR3 has 15 residues. The CDR3 sequence: CASSEGSGNSYEQYF. CDR3 DNA sequence: TGCGCCAGCAGTGAGGGGTCAGGTAATTCCTACGAGCAGTACTTC.

The CDR3: CASSLAGGSADTQYF. DNA of the CDR3: TGTGCCAGCAGTTTAGCGGGAGGATCGGCAGATACGCAGTATTTT. V gene TRBV27 combines with J gene TRBJ2-3; TRBD2 agrees at 8 bases. The germline V gene encodes CDR1 MNHEY and CDR2 SMNVEV (reference sequence). The CDR3 length is 15 residues. V shed 2 bases, J shed 4 bases, and the junction held 5 bases outside the gene matches.

V and J are TRBV20-1 and TRBJ1-3; no clear D gene. Germline V CDR1 and CDR2: DFQATT, SNEGSKA (reference sequence). The CDR3 contains 12 residues. The V gene lost 4 bases and the J gene lost 6 bases, with 10 bases spanning the gap. CDR3 loop: CSAMWGLNTIYF. In nucleotides, the CDR3 is TGCAGTGCTATGTGGGGTCTAAACACCATATATTTT.